A selection of T cell receptor beta chains follows, all from one sample in a study of blood T cell repertoires in COVID-19. The assay was immunoSEQ multiplex PCR, and TCRdb's table has in-frame clones only and misses some. Among around 190,000 clones, 84% were seen once, and the ten largest hold approximately 3%. The sequencing input was PBMCs or T cells enriched from blood (not recorded which). Receptors originate from a woman aged 30 to 39 who had been exposed to COVID-19. Each CDR3 is given with its conserved first and last residue. D genes are given only for firm matches. A clone size is listed for some rows: how often the clone was seen (once, few, many), or a class if it is expanded.

clone_size j_call d_call v_call cdr3_nt cdr3_aa
. TRBJ2-5 . TRBV3-1/TRBV3-2 TGTGCCAGCAGCCGTACGGGAGCCAAGGGTGATACCCAGTACTTC CASSRTGAKGDTQYF
. TRBJ1-1 . TRBV12-5 TGTGCTAGTGGACCTAGGGAGGACACTGAAGCTTTCTTT CASGPREDTEAFF
few TRBJ1-3 TRBD1 TRBV4-1 TGCGCCAGCAGCCAAGGACGCAGGGGGCTGGCTGGAAACACCATATATTTT CASSQGRRGLAGNTIYF
. TRBJ1-3 TRBD1 TRBV7-2 TGTGCCAGCAGCTCTGACAGGGGACGAAACACCATATATTTT CASSSDRGRNTIYF
. TRBJ2-2 TRBD1 TRBV29-1 TGCAGCGTTGCAGAGACAGGGGACACCGGGGAGCTGTTTTTT CSVAETGDTGELFF
. TRBJ1-2 TRBD1 TRBV5-4 TGTGCCAGCAGCTTGGTAGGGACAGGGACCTATGGCTACACCTTC CASSLVGTGTYGYTF
. TRBJ2-1 . TRBV5-1 TGCGCCAGCAGCATTCGACTGGCCGTTAACTCCTACAATGAGCAGTTCTTC CASSIRLAVNSYNEQFF
. TRBJ2-5 . TRBV5-1 TGCGCCAGCAGCTTGACCGGTCAACAGGGTTGGGAGACCCAGTACTTC CASSLTGQQGWETQYF
. TRBJ1-4 TRBD1 TRBV5-8 TGTGCCAGCAGCTTTGACAGGGGGAATGAAAAACTGTTTTTT CASSFDRGNEKLFF
. TRBJ1-3 TRBD1 TRBV28 TGTGCCAGCAGTTTCCGTACAGGGGGCTCTGGAAACACCATATATTTT CASSFRTGGSGNTIYF
. TRBJ2-1 TRBD2 TRBV4-3 TGCGCCAGCAGCCTTTGGGGGGGGTTTGGGAATGAGCAGTTCTTC CASSLWGGFGNEQFF
. TRBJ1-2 . TRBV21-1 TGTGCCAGCAGCCCCGCCAGGCACGACATCTATGGCTACACCTTC CASSPARHDIYGYTF
. TRBJ1-1 . TRBV4-1 TGCGCCAGCAGCCAGGGCGGGGGAGCTTTCTTT CASSQGGGAFF
few TRBJ1-3 . TRBV5-1 TGCGCCAGCAGCTTGGGACTTCGAAACACCATATATTTT CASSLGLRNTIYF
. TRBJ2-5 TRBD2 TRBV5-1 TGCGCCAGCAGCCCGCTAGCGGGGGAAGAGACCCAGTACTTC CASSPLAGEETQYF
. TRBJ1-3 . TRBV27 TGTGCCAGCAGTCCCCTAGGACACTCCGGAAACACCATATATTTT CASSPLGHSGNTIYF
. TRBJ1-1 . TRBV2 TGTGCCAGCAGTTTAAACACTGAAGCTTTCTTT CASSLNTEAFF
few TRBJ2-7 TRBD2 TRBV18 TGTGCCAGCTCACCTGGGGATGACGGCGGGAGGGTCTACGAGCAGTACTTC CASSPGDDGGRVYEQYF